One sample yielded the 30 T cell receptor beta chains listed below, sequenced in a study of T cell responses to AZD1222 COVID-19 vaccine. The assay was immunoSEQ multiplex PCR, and TCRdb's table has in-frame clones only and misses some. The repertoire holds about 110,000 clones, more than 70% seen once, with roughly 4.3% in the top ten. This specimen consisted of peripheral blood, obtained 28 days after the second AZD1222 dose. The source is an adult who received the AZD1222 COVID-19 vaccine.

V usage is TRBV18 and J usage is TRBJ1-6; D remains ambiguous. The CDR3 is 13 amino acids. The germline V gene has CDR1 KGHSH and CDR2 LQKENI. The ends were cut back, 1 base at V and 14 bases at J, with 12 bases in the middle. The CDR3: CASSPLRDSTLHF. The CDR3 region has the DNA TGTGCCAGCTCACCACTGAGGGATTCGACCCTCCACTTT.

CDR3 bases: TGTGCCAGCACCCTGCCCGGGGTCTCCGCACGCACAGATACGCAGTATTTT. Residues: CASTLPGVSARTDTQYF. V and J are TRBV5-5 and TRBJ2-3; weak D call: TRBD2 (5 bases). Germline CDR1 and CDR2: SGHKS and YYEKEE (reference sequence). The ends were cut back, 6 bases at V and 1 base at J, with 21 bases in the middle. CDR3 length equals 17 residues.

The genes are TRBV18 and TRBJ2-2, with 9 positions matching TRBD1. Germline loops: CDR1 KGHSH, CDR2 LQKENI. V lost 5 bases, J lost 4 bases, and 5 bases stayed unmatched. CDR3 length: 15 residues. DNA for the CDR3: TGTGCCAGCTCAGCCGGGACAGGGATCACCGGGGAGCTGTTTTTT. Its translation: CASSAGTGITGELFF.

CDR3 nucleotides: TGCGCCAGCAGCCAAGAAAGTAGGTCCCTCCACTTT. Its translation is CASSQESRSLHF. This chain connects TRBV4-1 to TRBJ1-6; D is unresolved. The V end lost 0 bases, the J end lost 14 bases, and 8 bases lay between the germline ends. The CDR3 spans 12 residues. Germline CDR1 and CDR2: MGHRA and YSYEKL.

The CDR3 loop reads CASSYPDRGYEQFF. DNA for the CDR3: TGTGCCAGCAGTTACCCAGACAGGGGATATGAGCAGTTCTTC. The chain is built from TRBV6-5 and TRBJ2-1; the match to TRBD1 covers 8 bases. Germline loops: CDR1 MNHEY, CDR2 SVGAGI. V shed 2 bases and J 8 bases; nucleotides not matched to a gene: 5. CDR3 size: 14 residues.

The V and J genes are TRBV6-1 and TRBJ2-3; tentatively, D is TRBD1 (6 bases). The CDR3 is made up of 15 amino acids. Germline V CDR1 and CDR2: MNHNS, SASEGT. V was cut by 2 bases and J by 4 bases, with 13 bases left in between. CDR3 bases: TGTGCCAGCAGTGAATTCACAGGGTACGCAGATACGCAGTATTTT. Protein product: CASSEFTGYADTQYF.

This sequence joins TRBV6-5 and TRBJ1-4; D might be TRBD1 (6 bases). CDR3 length: 15 amino acids. The V end lost 5 bases, the J end lost 7 bases, and 17 bases lay between the germline ends. Looked up from germline, CDR1 is MNHEY and CDR2 is SVGAGI. DNA of the CDR3: TGTGCCAGCAGTCGGGAGGGGGTACTGGGTGAAAAACTGTTTTTT. Its translation: CASSREGVLGEKLFF.

Comment on this clone: The identical CDR3 is also encoded by other nucleotide sequences in the sample. This chain links TRBV19 with TRBJ1-5; no reliable D call. CDR1 and CDR2 from the germline V gene are LNHDA and SQIVND (reference sequence). This CDR3 is built from 13 residues. V was trimmed by 5 bases and J by 1 base, leaving 6 bases between them. The CDR3, as DNA: TGTGCCAGTAGTCCCCAGAGCAATCAGCCCCAGCATTTT. This translates into CASSPQSNQPQHF.

The V gene is TRBV24-1, the J gene TRBJ2-6; D is tentatively TRBD1 or TRBD2 (5 bases each). The CDR3 covers 15 residues. V was clipped by 6 bases and J by 2 bases, with 10 bases between them. Germline lookup yields CDR1 KGHDR and CDR2 SFDVKD. The CDR3 coding sequence is TGTGCCACCAGTAGAGGGGCCCCTGGGGCCAACGTCCTGACTTTC. Translating gives CATSRGAPGANVLTF.

This chain joins TRBV28 and TRBJ2-3, with 7 positions matching TRBD1. J was trimmed by 5 bases and V by 6 bases; bases with no gene match: 14. The CDR3 extends over 16 amino acids. Germline CDR1 is MDHEN and CDR2 is SYDVKM. The CDR3 DNA sequence: TGTGCCAGCAGCATCACCTCTCCAGGGGGAATAGATACGCAGTATTTT. Encoded protein: CASSITSPGGIDTQYF.

This chain connects TRBV19 to TRBJ1-1; 8 positions agree with TRBD1. Trimming cost V 6 bases and J 1 base; bases outside gene matches: 10. Germline-derived CDR1 and CDR2 are LNHDA and SQIVND (reference sequence). This CDR3 has 16 residues. CDR3 DNA sequence: TGTGCCAGTAGGTTGACAGGGGTAAGTTGGAACACTGAAGCTTTCTTT. Protein sequence: CASRLTGVSWNTEAFF.

The DNA of the CDR3 is TGCGCCAGCAGGGAGCAAGGGGCTAACTATGGCTACACCTTC. Its protein product is CASREQGANYGYTF. The chain joins TRBV10-2 to TRBJ1-2, with D perhaps matching TRBD1 (5 bases). Germline assignment: CDR1 WSHSY and CDR2 SAAADI. The CDR3 is made up of 14 amino acids. The germline V and J ends were trimmed by 6 bases and 0 bases, with 11 bases remaining between them.

This rearrangement joins TRBV4-3 to TRBJ1-4, with D unclear. Per germline, CDR1 LGHNA and CDR2 YSLEER. V lost 1 base and J 3 bases, leaving 15 bases between the germline ends. The CDR3 runs 17 residues. The CDR3 coding sequence is TGCGCCAGCAGCCAAGGGGGAGCGGGTCTATCTAATGAAAAACTGTTTTTT. It translates to CASSQGGAGLSNEKLFF.

Details on this clone: The junction differs from germline at one of its ends, possibly a read error. The V gene is TRBV15, the J gene TRBJ1-1; 10 nucleotides align to TRBD1. Germline lookup yields CDR1 LNHNV and CDR2 YYDKDF (reference sequence). The CDR3 extends over 15 amino acids. The CDR3 nucleotides read TGTGCCACCAGAAGAGGGACAGGGGCTAACACTGAAGCTTTCTTT. Protein product: CATRRGTGANTEAFF.

CDR3 residues: CASSQEFDYGYTF. The CDR3 DNA sequence: TGTGCCAGCAGCCAAGAATTTGACTATGGCTACACCTTC. This chain joins TRBV3-1 (or the pseudogene TRBV3-2) and TRBJ1-2; no definite D call. Germline V CDR1 and CDR2: LGHDT, YNNKEL (reference sequence). This CDR3 comprises 13 residues. Trimming left V 0 bases short and J 3 bases short, with 5 bases between.

V is TRBV4-3 and J is TRBJ1-5, with D unresolved. V shed 1 base and J shed 4 bases, with 5 bases lying between them. The CDR3 runs 13 residues. In germline, CDR1 is LGHNA, CDR2 YSLEER. CDR3 sequence: CASSQAPNQPQHF. For the CDR3, the DNA is TGCGCCAGCAGCCAAGCCCCGAATCAGCCCCAGCATTTT.

The V call is TRBV28, the J call TRBJ2-7; 9 bases match TRBD1. J gave up 5 bases and V 6 bases, and 14 bases lay outside the gene matches. Germline CDR1 is MDHEN and CDR2 is SYDVKM. The length of the CDR3 is 16 residues. The CDR3 spells CASRKQSYDRGNEQYF. The CDR3 bases are TGTGCCAGCAGAAAGCAGTCTTACGACAGGGGGAACGAGCAGTACTTC.

This chain links TRBV2 with TRBJ2-2, with 12 bases aligning to TRBD2. The V and J ends lost 4 bases and 6 bases, in that order; junction bases with no gene match: 3. CDR3 length: 15 amino acids. The germline V gene has CDR1 SNHLY and CDR2 FYNNEI. In DNA form, the CDR3 reads TGTGCCAGCAGTGCTACTAGCGGGGGGCCCGGGGAGCTGTTTTTT. Its translation is CASSATSGGPGELFF.

The rearrangement links TRBV9 to TRBJ1-6; D is perhaps TRBD1 (5 bases). Germline loops: CDR1 SGDLS, CDR2 YYNGEE. The CDR3 covers 15 residues. The V end was cut by 0 bases, the J end by 7 bases, with 11 bases between. This CDR3 reads CASSVEGDGNSPLHF. The DNA for the CDR3 is TGTGCCAGCAGCGTAGAAGGGGACGGCAATTCACCCCTCCACTTT. The full variable domain, completed using reference TRBV9 and TRBJ1-6, is DSGVTQTPKHLITATGQRVTLRCSPRSGDLSVYWYQQSLDQGLQFLIQYYNGEERAKGNILERFSAQQFPDLHSELNLSSLELGDSALYFCASSVEGDGNSPLHFGNGTRLTVT.

The chain couples TRBV30 to TRBJ1-1; TRBD1 agrees at 10 bases. Germline values: CDR1 GTSNPN, CDR2 SVGIG (reference sequence). Germline trimming cut 5 bases from V and 5 bases from J; bases unmatched to any gene: 2. This CDR3 is 12 amino acids long. The DNA of the CDR3 is TGTGCCTGGGGACAGGGGGGGACTGAAGCTTTCTTT. It encodes CAWGQGGTEAFF. The entire variable domain, with the rest obtained from reference TRBV30 and TRBJ1-1, is as follows: SQTIHQWPATLVQPVGSPLSLECTVEGTSNPNLYWYRQAAGRGLQLLFYSVGIGQISSEVPQNLSASRPQDRQFILSSKKLLLSDSGFYLCAWGQGGTEAFFGQGTRLTVV.

This chain links TRBV7-9 with TRBJ2-5; weak D call: TRBD1 (6 bases). The CDR3 totals 14 residues. The V end lost 1 base, the J end lost 1 base, and 7 bases lay between the germline ends. Germline V gene data show CDR1 as SEHNR and CDR2 as FQNEAQ (reference sequence). The CDR3 region is CASSLGTAQETQYF. CDR3 sequence (DNA): TGTGCCAGCAGCTTAGGGACAGCCCAAGAGACCCAGTACTTC.

This chain joins TRBV6-5 and TRBJ1-2; D ambiguous. The CDR3 is 15 residues long. Germline-derived CDR1 and CDR2 are MNHEY and SVGAGI. V lost 7 bases and J lost 0, with 15 bases in between. The CDR3 loop reads CASTQGRPTNYGYTF. CDR3 sequence (DNA): TGTGCCAGCACCCAAGGTAGACCCACTAACTATGGCTACACCTTC.

The chain joins TRBV19 to TRBJ1-2; D is possibly TRBD1 (5 bases). The CDR3 consists of 14 residues. Looked up from germline, CDR1 is LNHDA and CDR2 is SQIVND (reference sequence). V was pared by 3 bases and J by 5 bases, with 13 bases between. The CDR3 reads CASSIGTDLYGYTF. CDR3 coding DNA: TGTGCCAGTAGTATCGGGACGGATCTATATGGCTACACCTTC.

The chain is built from TRBV6-2 or TRBV6-3 and TRBJ2-1; possibly TRBD1 or TRBD2 for D (5 bases each). Germline V gives CDR1 MNHEY, CDR2 SVGEGT. The length of the CDR3 is 14 residues. V was shortened by 0 bases and J by 11 bases, with 14 bases between the two germline ends. The chain's CDR3 is CASSYSTLPGQQFF. CDR3 in DNA: TGTGCCAGCAGTTACTCGACCTTACCGGGGCAGCAGTTCTTC.

The J gene is TRBJ2-1, the V gene TRBV6-2 or TRBV6-3, with 12 nucleotides matching TRBD2. CDR3 length: 13 amino acids. The germline CDR1 and CDR2 sequences are MNHEY and SVGEGT. With V trimmed by 5 bases and J by 13 bases, 6 bases remained unmatched. This chain's CDR3 is CASSGSSGGAQFF. The CDR3 DNA follows: TGTGCCAGCAGTGGCTCTAGCGGGGGGGCCCAGTTCTTC.

This chain joins TRBV4-2 and TRBJ1-1, with TRBD1 matching over 7 bases. The V gene's germline CDR1 is LGHNA and CDR2 YNFKEQ. Germline trimming cut 2 bases from V and 5 bases from J; bases unmatched to any gene: 11. The CDR3 consists of 16 residues. This CDR3 reads CASSQSSWQGGTEAFF. As DNA, the CDR3 is TGTGCCAGCAGCCAATCCTCATGGCAGGGGGGGACTGAAGCTTTCTTT.

The chain carries TRBV9 and TRBJ1-1; the D is unclear. Germline-derived CDR1 and CDR2 are SGDLS and YYNGEE. This CDR3 region has 13 residues. Trimming removed 0 bases at V and 2 bases at J, with 5 bases between. The CDR3 DNA is TGTGCCAGCAGCGTAGATGTCAACACTGAAGCTTTCTTT. Amino acids: CASSVDVNTEAFF.

V usage is TRBV6-1 and J usage is TRBJ2-3, with no clear D. The V end was cut by 2 bases, the J end by 3 bases, with 12 bases between. Germline CDR1 MNHNS, CDR2 SASEGT. The CDR3 consists of 15 residues. CDR3 sequence: CASSEPPTRTDTQYF. CDR3 coding DNA: TGTGCCAGCAGTGAACCCCCGACACGTACAGATACGCAGTATTTT.

The chain joins TRBV24-1 to TRBJ1-2; the D is unclear. This CDR3 is 12 amino acids long. V was trimmed by 0 bases and J by 8 bases, leaving 6 bases between them. The germline V gene encodes CDR1 KGHDR and CDR2 SFDVKD. The CDR3 coding sequence is TGTGCCACCAGTGATTTGAGGGAAGGCTACACCTTC. It is translated as CATSDLREGYTF.

The genes are TRBV19 and TRBJ1-6; possibly TRBD1 for D (6 bases). The V gene lost 6 bases and the J gene lost 6 bases, with 12 bases spanning the gap. This CDR3 has 14 amino acids. Per the germline V gene, CDR1 is LNHDA and CDR2 is SQIVND (reference sequence). The CDR3 loop reads CASSLGQLNSPLHF. Written as DNA, the CDR3 is TGTGCCAGTAGCCTCGGACAGCTTAATTCACCCCTCCACTTT.